Below, 3 T cell receptor beta chains from the same sample are listed, as sequenced in a study of OX40 agonist ivuxolimab in advanced cancers. Libraries were prepared through the immunoSEQ multiplex PCR assay. In TCRdb, the immuneACCESS table is reduced to in-frame sequences with V and J assigned. These tables do not hold every clone; where another copy was compared, an unresolved V gene accounts for under half, and the others remain unexplained. Counted in this sample were under 40,000 clones; about 86% of them appeared once. Around 30% of the sample rests with the top ten. The sample was CD4+ or CD8+ T cells sorted from blood, taken in a trial of the OX40 agonist ivuxolimab. Every receptor here comes from an adult with an advanced solid tumor such as melanoma, head and neck, liver or kidney cancer.

DNA for the CDR3: TGTGCCAGCACTCTCGGGGGACTCAAATACTACGAGCAGTACTTC. It is translated as CASTLGGLKYYEQYF. J is TRBJ2-7 and V is TRBV11-3; possibly TRBD2 for D (6 bases). This CDR3 spans 15 amino acids. V was clipped by 7 bases and J by 3 bases, with 19 bases between them. The germline V gene has CDR1 SGHNT and CDR2 YENEEA.

For this clone: This is likely a read error, given that the CDR3 carries no conserved phenylalanine or tryptophan at its end. No DNA is shown, since the ends of the CDR3 on it are uncertain; the CDR3 is the one TCRdb lists. V gene TRBV5-8 combines with J gene TRBJ1-1. Inclusive of both ends, the CDR3 amounts to 12 amino acids. Germline assignment: CDR1 SGHTS and CDR2 YDEGEE. CDR3 amino acids: CASSLVGTLSFL.

The J gene is TRBJ2-3, the V gene TRBV23-1; 7 bases line up with TRBD2. TRBV23-1 is identified as an open reading frame with a role that is uncertain. Trimming at V came to 11 bases and at J to 3 bases, leaving 11 bases not matched to a gene. The CDR3 is 14 residues long. CDR3 region: CAAWGSGETDTQYF. The DNA for the CDR3 is TGCGCCGCCTGGGGGAGCGGGGAGACAGATACGCAGTATTTT.